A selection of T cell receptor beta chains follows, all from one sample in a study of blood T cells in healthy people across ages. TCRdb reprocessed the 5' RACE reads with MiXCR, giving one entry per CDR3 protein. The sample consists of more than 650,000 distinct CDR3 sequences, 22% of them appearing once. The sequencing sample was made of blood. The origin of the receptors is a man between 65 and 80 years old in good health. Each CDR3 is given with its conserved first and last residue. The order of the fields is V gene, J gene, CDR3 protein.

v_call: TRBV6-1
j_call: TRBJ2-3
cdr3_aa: CASSETLAGGDTQYF

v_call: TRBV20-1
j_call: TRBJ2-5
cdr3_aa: CSAMRPGLAGETQYF

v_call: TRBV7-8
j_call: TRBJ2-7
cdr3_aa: CASSASLEGIYEQYF

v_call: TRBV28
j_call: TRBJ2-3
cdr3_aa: CASTRRDTQYF

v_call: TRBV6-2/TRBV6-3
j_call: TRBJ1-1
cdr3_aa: CASSYPNTEAFF

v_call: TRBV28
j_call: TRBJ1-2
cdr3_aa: CASRVVGRANYGYTF

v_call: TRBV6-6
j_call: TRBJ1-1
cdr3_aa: CASSFSVTEAFF

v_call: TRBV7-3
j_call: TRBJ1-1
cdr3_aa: CASSSTWNTEAFF

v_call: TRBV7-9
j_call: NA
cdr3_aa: CASGDRDYEQYF

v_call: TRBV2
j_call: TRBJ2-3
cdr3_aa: CASSEGLSTDTQYF

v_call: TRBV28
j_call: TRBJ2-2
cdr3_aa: CASCEQGTGELFF

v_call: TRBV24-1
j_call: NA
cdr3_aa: CATSDRTGTHETQYF

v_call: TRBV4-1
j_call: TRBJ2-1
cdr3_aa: CANSQDSGRVFHNEQFF

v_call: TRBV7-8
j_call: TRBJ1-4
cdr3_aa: CASSSWGAENEKLFF

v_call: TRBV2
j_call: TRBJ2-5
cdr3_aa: CARRRIVAGNQETQYF

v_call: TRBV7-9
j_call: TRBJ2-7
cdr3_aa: CASSVTGGPTYEQYF

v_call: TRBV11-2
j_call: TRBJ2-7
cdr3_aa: CASSLVRTGSYEQYF

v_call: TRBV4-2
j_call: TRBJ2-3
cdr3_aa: CASRSGRTDTQYF

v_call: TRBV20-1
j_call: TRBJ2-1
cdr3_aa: CSVPADLSYNEQFF

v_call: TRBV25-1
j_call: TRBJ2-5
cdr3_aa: CASSDWGWETQYF

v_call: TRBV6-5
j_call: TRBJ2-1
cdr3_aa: CASSYPSRGQGSYNEQFF

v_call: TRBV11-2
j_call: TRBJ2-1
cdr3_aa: CASSLAGGRGAYNEQFF

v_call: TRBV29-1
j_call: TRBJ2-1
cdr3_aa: CSAPLAGEAYNEQFF

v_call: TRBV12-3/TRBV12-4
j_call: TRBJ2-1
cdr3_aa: CASRTSWYNEQFF

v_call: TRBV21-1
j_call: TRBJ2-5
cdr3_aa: CASSKEGDREETQYF

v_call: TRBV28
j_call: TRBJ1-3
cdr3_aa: CASSLSGNTIYF

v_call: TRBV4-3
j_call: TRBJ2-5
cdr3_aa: CASSQERVGNQETQYF

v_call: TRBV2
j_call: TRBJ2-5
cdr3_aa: CASQQETQYF

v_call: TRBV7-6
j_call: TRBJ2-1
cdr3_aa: CASSLAPSGVSYNEQFF

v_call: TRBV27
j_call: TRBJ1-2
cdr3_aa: CASRPKGSPNYGYTF

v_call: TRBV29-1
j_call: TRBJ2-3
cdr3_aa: CNTLAGGRTDTRYF

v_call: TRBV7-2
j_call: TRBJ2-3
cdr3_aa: CASSPSGGGGTDTQYF

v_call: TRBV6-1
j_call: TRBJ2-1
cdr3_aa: CASSKTPGYIDEQFF

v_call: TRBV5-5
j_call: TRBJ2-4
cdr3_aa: CASSLRRSQNIQYF

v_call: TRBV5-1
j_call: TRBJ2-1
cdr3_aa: CASGDEQLF

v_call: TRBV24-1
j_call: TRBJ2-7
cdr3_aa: CATSDPGQGSFEQYF

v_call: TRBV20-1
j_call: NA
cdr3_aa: CSARGPTSGSTNEQFF

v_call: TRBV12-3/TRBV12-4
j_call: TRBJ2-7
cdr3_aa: CASSHSHSTGQEYEQYF

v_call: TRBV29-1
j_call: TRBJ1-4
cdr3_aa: CSVAHNGNNEKLFF

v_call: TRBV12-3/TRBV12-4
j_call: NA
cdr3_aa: CASRLAGFSYEQYF

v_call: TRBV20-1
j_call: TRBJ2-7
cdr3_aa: CSARDGRVYEQYF

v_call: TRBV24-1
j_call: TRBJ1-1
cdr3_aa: CATSDYGTEAFF

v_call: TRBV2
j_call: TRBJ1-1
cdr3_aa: CASSEEGEAFF

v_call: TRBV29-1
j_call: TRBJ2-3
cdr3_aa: CSVGQVLADTQYF

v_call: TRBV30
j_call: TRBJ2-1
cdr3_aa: CAWSVRNNEQFF

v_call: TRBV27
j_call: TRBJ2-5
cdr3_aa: CASMRTSGTGQETQYF

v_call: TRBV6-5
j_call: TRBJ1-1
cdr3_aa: CASRLLPGQENTEAFF